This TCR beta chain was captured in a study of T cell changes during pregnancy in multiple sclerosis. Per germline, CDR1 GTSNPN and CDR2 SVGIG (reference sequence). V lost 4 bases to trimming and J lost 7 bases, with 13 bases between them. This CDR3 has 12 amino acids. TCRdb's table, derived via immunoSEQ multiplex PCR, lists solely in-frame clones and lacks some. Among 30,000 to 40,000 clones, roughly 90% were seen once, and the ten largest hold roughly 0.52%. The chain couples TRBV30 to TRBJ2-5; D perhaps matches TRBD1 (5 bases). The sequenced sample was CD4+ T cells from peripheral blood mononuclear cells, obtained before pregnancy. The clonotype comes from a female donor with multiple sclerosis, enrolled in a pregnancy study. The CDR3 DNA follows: TGTGCCTGGACACCCAGGGTTGGGACCCAGTACTTC. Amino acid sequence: CAWTPRVGTQYF.